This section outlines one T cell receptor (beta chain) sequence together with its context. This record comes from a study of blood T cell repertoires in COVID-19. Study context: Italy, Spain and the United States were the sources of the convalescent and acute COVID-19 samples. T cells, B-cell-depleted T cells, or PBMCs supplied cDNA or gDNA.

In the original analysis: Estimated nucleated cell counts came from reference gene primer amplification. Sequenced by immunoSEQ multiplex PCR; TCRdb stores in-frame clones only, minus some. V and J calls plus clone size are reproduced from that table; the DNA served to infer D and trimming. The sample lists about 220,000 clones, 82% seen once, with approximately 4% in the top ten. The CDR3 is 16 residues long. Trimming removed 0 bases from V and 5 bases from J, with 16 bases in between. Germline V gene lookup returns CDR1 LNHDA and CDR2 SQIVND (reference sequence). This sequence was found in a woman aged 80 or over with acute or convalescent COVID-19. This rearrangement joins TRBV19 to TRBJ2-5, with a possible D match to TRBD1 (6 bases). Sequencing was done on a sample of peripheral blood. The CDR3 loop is CASSIDGADSVETQYF. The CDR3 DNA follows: TGTGCCAGTAGTATAGATGGGGCGGACAGCGTGGAGACCCAGTACTTC.